Sequencing of this T cell receptor (beta chain) was carried out in a study of human T cells and chemical hapten exposure. Whole-study context: The variation in per-sample TCR yields arose mainly from small differences in pooled library volumes.

From the RACE reads, TCRdb called clonotypes with MiXCR, one entry per CDR3 protein. Of roughly 30,000 distinct CDR3 sequences in the sample, 7% to 8.5% are singletons; the top ten hold approximately 10%. Germline values: CDR1 SGHRS, CDR2 YFSETQ. CDR3 length: 15 residues. V lost 2 bases, J lost 2 bases, and 14 bases lay in between. Documented time point: healthy volunteer bleed at 2 weeks. Before extraction, the whole blood was not fractionated, and total RNA was taken from it. The clonotype comes from a human donor in good health. Some clones in this sample may be carry-over from other donors' samples. V and J are TRBV5-1 and TRBJ2-7, with unresolved D. Sequenced sample: whole blood. The chain's CDR3 is CASSFGYVGTYEQYF. Here the CDR3 DNA reads TGCGCCAGCAGCTTCGGATACGTGGGCACCTACGAGCAGTACTTC.